A single sample is the source of the 26 T cell receptor beta chains below, sequenced in a study of cytotoxic CD8 clonotypes in ibrutinib-treated CLL. Clones were sequenced by immunoSEQ multiplex PCR, and TCRdb holds only the in-frame ones, with some missing. Among about 130,000 clones, approximately 81% were seen once, and the ten largest hold roughly 12%. This sample comprised PBMCs, obtained after 12 months of ibrutinib treatment. The receptors shown here come from a human donor with chronic lymphocytic leukemia.

This clone has only a few counts. The chain recombines TRBV10-3 with TRBJ2-3, with 7 bases that match TRBD2. The V segment lost 8 bases and the J segment 6 bases; nucleotides outside the gene matches: 8. Germline V lookup: CDR1 ENHRY, CDR2 SYGVKD. The CDR3 sequence is 13 residues long. CDR3 sequence: CAIGAGAGDTQYF. In nucleotides, the CDR3 is TGTGCCATCGGGGCGGGAGCAGGGGATACGCAGTATTTT.

The chain combines TRBV6-5 with TRBJ1-1; maybe TRBD1 (5 bases). Germline V gene lookup returns CDR1 MNHEY and CDR2 SVGAGI. The CDR3 is made up of 14 amino acids. The ends were cut back, 2 bases at V and 4 bases at J, with 11 bases in the middle. The CDR3 loop reads CASSYGGPVTEAFF. CDR3 in DNA: TGTGCCAGCAGTTACGGGGGTCCCGTCACTGAAGCTTTCTTT.

The CDR3 reads CSVILDLSTDTQYF. CDR3 nucleotides: TGCAGCGTTATACTGGATCTTAGCACAGATACGCAGTATTTT. J is TRBJ2-3 and V is TRBV29-1; D is unresolved. CDR1 is SQVTM and CDR2 is ANQGSEA in the germline V gene. Trimming shortened V by 5 bases and J by 0 bases, and 12 bases separated the two germline ends. The CDR3 extends over 14 amino acids.

The genes are TRBV18 and TRBJ1-2; 10 nucleotides align to TRBD1. This CDR3 has 14 residues. CDR1 is KGHSH, CDR2 LQKENI, per germline. V lost 5 bases, J lost 5 bases, and 5 bases stayed unmatched. For the CDR3, the DNA is TGTGCCAGCTCATCCGACAGGGGGCGGTATGGCTACACCTTC. Translation: CASSSDRGRYGYTF.

The DNA for the CDR3 is TGTGCCAGCAGTCTATATGGGGTCGCGGGAGGGAGCACCGGGGAGCTGTTTTTT. Its protein is CASSLYGVAGGSTGELFF. The gene calls are TRBV7-2 and TRBJ2-2, with TRBD2 matching over 9 bases. The J segment lost 4 bases and the V segment lost 6 bases, leaving 15 bases of the junction unmatched. CDR3 length: 18 amino acids. Germline-derived CDR1 and CDR2 are SGHTA and FQGNSA.

This clone was recorded a few times. The V gene is TRBV28, the J gene TRBJ2-3, with D perhaps matching TRBD1 or TRBD2 (5 bases each). CDR1 is MDHEN and CDR2 is SYDVKM in the germline V gene. Trimming took off 6 bases at V and 2 bases at J, with 9 bases between the two ends. The CDR3 is 13 residues long. The CDR3 is CASSRDPTDTQYF. In DNA, the CDR3 is TGTGCCAGCAGCCGGGACCCCACAGATACGCAGTATTTT.

The V call is TRBV5-1, the J call TRBJ2-7; no definite D call. There are 12 residues in the CDR3. Trimming pared 4 bases from V and 0 bases from J, leaving 5 bases between. Looked up from germline, CDR1 is SGHRS and CDR2 is YFSETQ. CDR3 sequence: CASSGFSYEQYF. CDR3 in DNA: TGCGCCAGCAGCGGGTTCTCCTACGAGCAGTACTTC.

V gene TRBV18 combines with J gene TRBJ1-2; maybe TRBD1 (5 bases). The CDR3 is made up of 16 amino acids. Germline CDR1 is KGHSH and CDR2 is LQKENI. V was cut by 3 bases and J by 4 bases, with 18 bases left in between. CDR3 DNA: TGTGCCAGCTCACCTACGTTAGGGGCCCTCGGCTATGGCTACACCTTC. Encoded protein: CASSPTLGALGYGYTF.

J is TRBJ1-1 and V is TRBV7-8; 12 nucleotides match TRBD1. The CDR3 length is 13 residues. The J segment lost 11 bases and the V segment lost 5 bases, leaving 6 bases of the junction unmatched. Germline loops: CDR1 SGHVS, CDR2 FQNEAQ. DNA of the CDR3: TGTGCCAGCAGCATGGGACAGGGGGCTGGTGCTTTCTTT. Translated, it gives CASSMGQGAGAFF.

The chain links TRBV6-6 to TRBJ2-2; D is tentatively TRBD1 or TRBD2 (5 bases each). The V end lost 0 bases, the J end lost 3 bases, and 11 bases lay between the germline ends. Germline assignment: CDR1 MNHNY and CDR2 SVGAGI (reference sequence). The CDR3 length is 16 residues. The DNA of the CDR3 is TGTGCCAGCAGTTACTCTGGGGGAGCGTACACCGGGGAGCTGTTTTTT. Translating it yields CASSYSGGAYTGELFF.

The CDR3: CASSQDRYSYNEQFF. CDR3 in DNA: TGCGCCAGCAGCCAAGACCGATACTCCTACAATGAGCAGTTCTTC. The J gene is TRBJ2-1, the V gene TRBV4-1; the D is unclear. CDR1 and CDR2 from the germline V gene are MGHRA and YSYEKL. The V and J ends lost 0 bases and 0 bases respectively, with 6 bases between them. The CDR3 is 15 amino acids.

This chain links TRBV7-9 with TRBJ2-2; 7 bases line up with TRBD1. This CDR3 has 13 amino acids. Germline values: CDR1 SEHNR, CDR2 FQNEAQ (reference sequence). The CDR3 nucleotides read TGTGCTAACAACAGGGGAAGCACCGGGGAGCTGTTTTTT. Translating gives CANNRGSTGELFF.

The chain recombines TRBV7-6 with TRBJ2-3; 7 bases are a match to TRBD2. CDR1 and CDR2 from the germline V gene are SGHVS and FNYEAQ. The V and J ends lost 5 bases and 15 bases, in that order; junction bases with no gene match: 11. The length of the CDR3 is 12 residues. The CDR3 DNA follows: TGTGCCAGCAGCCCGATCGGTGGGGACTATTATTTT. This sequence encodes CASSPIGGDYYF.

The rearrangement links TRBV25-1 to TRBJ2-5; 11 bases align to TRBD2. Trimming removed 6 bases from V and 3 bases from J; junction bases left unmatched: 3. This CDR3 comprises 14 residues. The germline CDR1 and CDR2 sequences are MGHDK and SYGVNS. The CDR3 DNA is TGTGCCAGCAGCCCTAGCGGGAGGAAAGAGACCCAGTACTTC. This translates into CASSPSGRKETQYF.

This clone appeared a few times. V usage is TRBV19 and J usage is TRBJ2-7, with TRBD2 matching 11 bases. The V segment lost 5 bases and the J segment 0 bases; nucleotides outside the gene matches: 9. The germline V gene has CDR1 LNHDA and CDR2 SQIVND (reference sequence). The CDR3 length is 17 residues. DNA for the CDR3: TGTGCCAGTAGTTACCGAGGGACTAGCGGAAGCTCCTACGAGCAGTACTTC. It codes for CASSYRGTSGSSYEQYF.

J is TRBJ1-2 and V is TRBV4-1; weak D call: TRBD1 (6 bases). V lost 3 bases and J lost 0, with 26 bases in between. The length of the CDR3 is 20 residues. Germline V gives CDR1 MGHRA, CDR2 YSYEKL. The CDR3 sequence: CASSQPRAIQGSRANYGYTF. DNA of the CDR3: TGCGCCAGCAGCCAGCCCCGGGCAATACAGGGTTCGCGAGCTAACTATGGCTACACCTTC.

The chain recombines TRBV6-1 with TRBJ2-5; 7 nucleotides align to TRBD1. Losses at the gene ends were 5 bases for V and 4 bases for J; bases not matched to a gene: 7. This CDR3 has 14 residues. Per germline, CDR1 MNHNS and CDR2 SASEGT. CDR3 protein: CASSTRQGGETQYF. The CDR3 DNA follows: TGTGCCAGCAGTACAAGACAGGGCGGAGAGACCCAGTACTTC.

The chain employs TRBV6-5 and TRBJ1-3, with D hard to call. There are 14 residues in the CDR3. The V gene's germline CDR1 is MNHEY and CDR2 SVGAGI. The V end lost 0 bases, the J end lost 2 bases, and 5 bases lay between the germline ends. CDR3 residues: CASSYSAAGNTIYF. CDR3 in DNA: TGTGCCAGCAGTTACTCGGCCGCTGGAAACACCATATATTTT.

J is TRBJ2-3 and V is TRBV9, with 8 bases that match TRBD2. Germline-derived CDR1 and CDR2 are SGDLS and YYNGEE. CDR3 length: 16 amino acids. V was pared by 2 bases and J by 4 bases, with 9 bases of the junction left unmatched. The CDR3 is CASSVGTSSLADTQYF. The DNA for the CDR3 is TGTGCCAGCAGCGTGGGGACTAGTTCCCTAGCAGATACGCAGTATTTT.

The chain is built from TRBV19 and TRBJ1-5; no clear D gene. Trimming pared 3 bases from V and 3 bases from J, leaving 9 bases between. The CDR3 runs to 14 residues. Germline V lookup: CDR1 LNHDA, CDR2 SQIVND (reference sequence). For the CDR3, the DNA is TGTGCCAGTAGTATGATAGGAAACAATCAGCCCCAGCATTTT. Residues: CASSMIGNNQPQHF.

The chain joins TRBV7-8 to TRBJ1-1, with D perhaps TRBD1 (5 bases). The CDR3 covers 15 residues. In germline, CDR1 is SGHVS, CDR2 FQNEAQ. The V end was cut by 1 base, the J end by 5 bases, with 14 bases between. CDR3 amino acids: CASSLVGQGVTEAFF. The CDR3 region has the DNA TGTGCCAGCAGCTTAGTAGGCCAGGGAGTGACTGAAGCTTTCTTT.

The V and J genes are TRBV5-1 and TRBJ1-1, with unresolved D. Germline loops: CDR1 SGHRS, CDR2 YFSETQ. The CDR3 totals 14 residues. Trimming took off 1 base at V and 1 base at J, with 8 bases between the two ends. The CDR3 DNA follows: TGCGCCAGCAGCTTGTACAGCAGGAACACTGAAGCTTTCTTT. Its translation is CASSLYSRNTEAFF. Using reference TRBV5-1 and TRBJ1-1 for the parts outside the CDR3, the full variable domain is KAGVTQTPRYLIKTRGQQVTLSCSPISGHRSVSWYQQTPGQGLQFLFEYFSETQRNKGNFPGRFSGRQFSNSRSEMNVSTLELGDSALYLCASSLYSRNTEAFFGQGTRLTVV.

The table lists this clone with a few counts. The chain couples TRBV5-4 to TRBJ1-4; D is unresolved. Per germline, CDR1 SGHNT and CDR2 YYREEE (reference sequence). Trimming took 3 bases from V and 7 from J, leaving 16 bases between them. This CDR3 contains 15 residues. This chain's CDR3 is CASSYGPEVGEKLFF. DNA for the CDR3: TGTGCCAGCAGCTACGGACCGGAGGTTGGTGAAAAACTGTTTTTT.

The count of this clone is one. The chain recombines TRBV27 with TRBJ2-1; 7 bases align to TRBD1. This CDR3 is built from 14 residues. The J segment lost 7 bases and the V segment lost 3 bases, leaving 6 bases of the junction unmatched. Germline V gene sequence: CDR1 MNHEY, CDR2 SMNVEV (reference sequence). Here the CDR3 reads CASSLLQGLNEQFF. The CDR3, as DNA: TGTGCCAGCAGTTTGTTACAGGGGCTTAATGAGCAGTTCTTC.

The chain employs TRBV5-4 and TRBJ2-7, with D unresolved. The CDR3 spans 15 residues. Deletions cut 4 bases from V and 0 bases from J, with 14 bases between. Germline assignment: CDR1 SGHNT and CDR2 YYREEE (reference sequence). The CDR3 is CASSRPETYSYEQYF. CDR3 DNA sequence: TGTGCCAGCAGCCGACCGGAGACTTACTCCTACGAGCAGTACTTC.

CDR3 bases: TGTGCCAGCAGCATCCAACACAGGGACAGGGACTTCTTGGCCTACGAGCAGTACTTC. Protein product: CASSIQHRDRDFLAYEQYF. This chain connects TRBV11-2 to TRBJ2-7, with 9 nucleotides matching TRBD1. Germline V CDR1 and CDR2: SGHAT, FQNNGV. The CDR3 extends over 19 amino acids. The V and J ends lost 5 bases and 2 bases, in that order; junction bases with no gene match: 19.